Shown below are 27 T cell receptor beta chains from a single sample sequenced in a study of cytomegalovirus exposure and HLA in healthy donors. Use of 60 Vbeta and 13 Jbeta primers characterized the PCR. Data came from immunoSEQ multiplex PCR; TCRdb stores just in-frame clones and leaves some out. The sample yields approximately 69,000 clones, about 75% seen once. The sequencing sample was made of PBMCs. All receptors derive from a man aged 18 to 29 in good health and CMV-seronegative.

CDR3: CASSHRSTDTQYF. The CDR3 DNA reads as TGTGCCAGCAGCCACAGGAGTACAGATACGCAGTATTTT. The rearrangement uses TRBV5-6 and TRBJ2-3, with a tentative D call TRBD1 (5 bases). This CDR3 spans 13 amino acids. Germline CDR1 reads SGHDT; CDR2 reads YYEEEE. Trimming took off 4 bases at V and 3 bases at J, with 9 bases between the two ends.

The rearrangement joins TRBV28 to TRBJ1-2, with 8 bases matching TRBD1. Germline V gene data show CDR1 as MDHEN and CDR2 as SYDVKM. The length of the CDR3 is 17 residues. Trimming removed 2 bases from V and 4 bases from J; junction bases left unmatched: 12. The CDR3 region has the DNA TGTGCCAGCAGTTTAGGGGGACAGGAACAGGTCTCCTATGGCTACACCTTC. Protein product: CASSLGGQEQVSYGYTF.

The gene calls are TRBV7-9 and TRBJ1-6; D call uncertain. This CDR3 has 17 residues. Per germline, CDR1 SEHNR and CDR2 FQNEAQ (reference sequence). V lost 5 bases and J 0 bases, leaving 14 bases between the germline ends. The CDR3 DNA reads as TGTGCCAGCAGCCCCGTCCGGGGTGGCTCCTATAATTCACCCCTCCACTTT. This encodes CASSPVRGGSYNSPLHF. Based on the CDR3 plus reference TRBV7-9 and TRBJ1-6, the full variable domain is DTGVSQNPRHKITKRGQNVTFRCDPISEHNRLYWYRQTLGQGPEFLTYFQNEAQLEKSRLLSDRFSAERPKGSFSTLEIQRTEQGDSAMYLCASSPVRGGSYNSPLHFGNGTRLTVT.

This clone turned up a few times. The CDR3 loop reads CASSPRTGSDYGYTF. CDR3 DNA sequence: TGTGCCAGCAGCCCCAGGACAGGGAGCGACTATGGCTACACCTTC. The chain couples TRBV7-2 to TRBJ1-2, with 8 bases lining up with TRBD1. V shed 5 bases, J shed 3 bases, and the junction held 8 bases outside the gene matches. Per germline, CDR1 SGHTA and CDR2 FQGNSA. The CDR3 sequence is 15 residues long.

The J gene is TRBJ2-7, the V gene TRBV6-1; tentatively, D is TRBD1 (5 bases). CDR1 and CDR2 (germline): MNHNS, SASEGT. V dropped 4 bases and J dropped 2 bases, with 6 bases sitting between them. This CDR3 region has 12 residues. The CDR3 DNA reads TGTGCCAGCAGTGGACAGCCCTACGAGCAGTACGTC. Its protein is CASSGQPYEQYV.

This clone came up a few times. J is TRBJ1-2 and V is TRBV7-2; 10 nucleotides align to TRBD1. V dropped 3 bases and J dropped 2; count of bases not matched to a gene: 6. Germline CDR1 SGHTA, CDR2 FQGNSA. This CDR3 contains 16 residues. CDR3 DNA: TGTGCCAGCAGCTTGACAGGGGGCAATTCAAACTATGGCTACACCTTC. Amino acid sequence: CASSLTGGNSNYGYTF.

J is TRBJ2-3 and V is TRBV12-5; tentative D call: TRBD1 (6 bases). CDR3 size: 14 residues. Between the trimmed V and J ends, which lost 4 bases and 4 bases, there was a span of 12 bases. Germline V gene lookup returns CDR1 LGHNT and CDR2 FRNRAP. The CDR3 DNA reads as TGTGCTAGTGGTTCGGGGACAACGGCAGATACGCAGTATTTT. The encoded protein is CASGSGTTADTQYF.

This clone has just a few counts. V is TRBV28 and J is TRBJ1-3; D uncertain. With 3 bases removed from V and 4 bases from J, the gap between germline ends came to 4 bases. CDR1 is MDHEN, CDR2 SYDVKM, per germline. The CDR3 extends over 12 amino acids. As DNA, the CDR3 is TGTGCCAGCAGTTTTCGGGGAAACACCATATATTTT. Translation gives CASSFRGNTIYF. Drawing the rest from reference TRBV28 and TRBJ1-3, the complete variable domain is DVKVTQSSRYLVKRTGEKVFLECVQDMDHENMFWYRQDPGLGLRLIYFSYDVKMKEKGDIPEGYSVSREKKERFSLILESASTNQTSMYLCASSFRGNTIYFGEGSWLTVV.

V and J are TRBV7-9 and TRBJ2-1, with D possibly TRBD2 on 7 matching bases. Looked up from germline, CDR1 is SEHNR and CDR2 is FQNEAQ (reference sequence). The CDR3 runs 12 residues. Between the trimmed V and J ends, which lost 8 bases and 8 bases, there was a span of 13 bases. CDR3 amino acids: CASGGRGDEQFF. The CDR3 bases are TGTGCCAGCGGGGGGAGGGGGGATGAGCAGTTCTTC.

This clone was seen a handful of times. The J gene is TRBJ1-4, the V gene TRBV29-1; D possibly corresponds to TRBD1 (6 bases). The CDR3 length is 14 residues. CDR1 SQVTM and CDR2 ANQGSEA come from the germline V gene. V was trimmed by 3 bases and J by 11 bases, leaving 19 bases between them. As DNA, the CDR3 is TGCAGCGTTGAGACGAGCAGGGGCGATTCGAAACTGTTTTTT. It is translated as CSVETSRGDSKLFF. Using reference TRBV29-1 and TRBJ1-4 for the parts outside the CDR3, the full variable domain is SAVISQKPSRDICQRGTSLTIQCQVDSQVTMMFWYRQQPGQSLTLIATANQGSEATYESGFVIDKFPISRPNLTFSTLTVSNMSPEDSSIYLCSVETSRGDSKLFFGSGTQLSVL.

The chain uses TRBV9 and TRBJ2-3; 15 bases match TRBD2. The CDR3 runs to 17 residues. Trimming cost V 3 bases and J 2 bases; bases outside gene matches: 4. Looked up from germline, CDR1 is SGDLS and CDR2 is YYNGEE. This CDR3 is CASSEGTSGGTTDTQYF. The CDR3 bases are TGTGCCAGCAGCGAGGGGACTAGCGGGGGGACCACAGATACGCAGTATTTT.

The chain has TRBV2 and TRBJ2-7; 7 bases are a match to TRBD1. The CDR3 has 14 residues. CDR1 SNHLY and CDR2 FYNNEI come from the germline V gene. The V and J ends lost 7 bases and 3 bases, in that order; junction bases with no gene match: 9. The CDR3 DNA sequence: TGTGCCAGCACTCGGGACAGACAATACTACGAGCAGTACGTC. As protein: CASTRDRQYYEQYV.

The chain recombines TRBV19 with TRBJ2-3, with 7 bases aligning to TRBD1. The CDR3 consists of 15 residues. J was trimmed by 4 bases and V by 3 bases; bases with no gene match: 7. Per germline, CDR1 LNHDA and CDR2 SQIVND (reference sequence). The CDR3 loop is CASSILGGEADTQYF. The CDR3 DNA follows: TGTGCCAGTAGTATTCTAGGGGGCGAAGCAGATACGCAGTATTTT. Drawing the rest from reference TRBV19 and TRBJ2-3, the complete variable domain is DGGITQSPKYLFRKEGQNVTLSCEQNLNHDAMYWYRQDPGQGLRLIYYSQIVNDFQKGDIAEGYSVSREKKESFPLTVTSAQKNPTAFYLCASSILGGEADTQYFGPGTRLTVL.

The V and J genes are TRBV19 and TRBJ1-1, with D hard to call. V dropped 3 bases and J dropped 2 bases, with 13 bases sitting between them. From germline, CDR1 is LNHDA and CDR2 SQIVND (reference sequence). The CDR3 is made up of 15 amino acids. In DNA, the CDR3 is TGTGCCAGTAGTATCGACCCGGGGTCCAACACTGAAGCTTTCTTT. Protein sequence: CASSIDPGSNTEAFF.

The CDR3 region is CASSFQGATSTDTQYF. In DNA form, the CDR3 reads TGTGCCAGCAGTTTCCAGGGGGCCACCAGCACAGATACGCAGTATTTT. The J gene is TRBJ2-3, the V gene TRBV27; 8 positions match TRBD1. The CDR3 sequence is 16 residues long. J was trimmed by 0 bases and V by 3 bases; bases with no gene match: 5. Germline V gene lookup returns CDR1 MNHEY and CDR2 SMNVEV (reference sequence).

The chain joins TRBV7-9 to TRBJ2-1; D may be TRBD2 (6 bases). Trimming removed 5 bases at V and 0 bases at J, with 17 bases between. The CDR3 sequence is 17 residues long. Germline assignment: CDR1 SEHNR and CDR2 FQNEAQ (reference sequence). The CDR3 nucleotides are TGTGCCAGCAGCGCCGGGGGTCGGTTAAGCTCCTACAATGAGCAGTTCTTC. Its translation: CASSAGGRLSSYNEQFF.

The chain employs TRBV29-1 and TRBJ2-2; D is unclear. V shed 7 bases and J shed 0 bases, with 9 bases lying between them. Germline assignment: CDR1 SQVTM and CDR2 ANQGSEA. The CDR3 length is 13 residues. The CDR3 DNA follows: TGCAGCGGCACACAGACGAACACCGGGGAGCTGTTTTTT. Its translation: CSGTQTNTGELFF.

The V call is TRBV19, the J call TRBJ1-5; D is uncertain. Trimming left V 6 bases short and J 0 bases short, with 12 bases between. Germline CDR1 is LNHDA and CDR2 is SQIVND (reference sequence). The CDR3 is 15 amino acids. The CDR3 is CASSLGPNSNQPQHF. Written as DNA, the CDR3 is TGTGCCAGTAGCCTCGGTCCAAATAGCAATCAGCCCCAGCATTTT.

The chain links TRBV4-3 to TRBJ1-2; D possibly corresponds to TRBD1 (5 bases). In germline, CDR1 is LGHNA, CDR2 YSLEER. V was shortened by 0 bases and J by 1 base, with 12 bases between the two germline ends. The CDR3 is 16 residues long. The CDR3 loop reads CASSQEGSGVNYGYTF. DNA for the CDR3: TGCGCCAGCAGCCAAGAAGGTTCGGGGGTTAACTATGGCTACACCTTC.

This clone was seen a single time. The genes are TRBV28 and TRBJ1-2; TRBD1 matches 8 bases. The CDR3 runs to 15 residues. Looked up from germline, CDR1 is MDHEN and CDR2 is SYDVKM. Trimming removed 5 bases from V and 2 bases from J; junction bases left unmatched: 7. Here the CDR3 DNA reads TGTGCCAGCAGTCCAAGGACAGGGAGCAACTATGGCTACACCTTC. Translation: CASSPRTGSNYGYTF.

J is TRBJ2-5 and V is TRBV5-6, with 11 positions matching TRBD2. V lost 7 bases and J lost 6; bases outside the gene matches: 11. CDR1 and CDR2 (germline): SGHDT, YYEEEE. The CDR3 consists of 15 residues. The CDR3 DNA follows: TGTGCCAGCTACTCGACTAGCGGGGCGGGAAAGACCCAGTACTTC. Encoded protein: CASYSTSGAGKTQYF.

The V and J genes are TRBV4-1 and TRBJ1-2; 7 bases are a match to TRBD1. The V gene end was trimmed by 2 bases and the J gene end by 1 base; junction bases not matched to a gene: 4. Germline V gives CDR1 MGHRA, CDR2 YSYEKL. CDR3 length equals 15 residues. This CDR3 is CASSQTTGYNYGYTF. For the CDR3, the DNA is TGCGCCAGCAGCCAAACGACAGGGTATAACTATGGCTACACCTTC.

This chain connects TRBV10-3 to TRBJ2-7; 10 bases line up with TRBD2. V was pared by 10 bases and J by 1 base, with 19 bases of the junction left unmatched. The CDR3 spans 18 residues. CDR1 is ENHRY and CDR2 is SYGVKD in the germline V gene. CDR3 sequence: CATGGRDGKRGGSYEQYF. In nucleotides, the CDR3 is TGTGCCACCGGGGGGAGGGATGGGAAGCGGGGGGGTTCCTACGAGCAGTACTTC.

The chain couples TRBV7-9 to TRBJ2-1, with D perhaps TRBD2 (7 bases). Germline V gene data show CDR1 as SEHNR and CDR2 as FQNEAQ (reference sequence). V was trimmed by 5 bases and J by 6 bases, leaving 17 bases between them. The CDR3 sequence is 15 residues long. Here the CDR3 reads CASSRPAGAGNEQFF. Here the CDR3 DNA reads TGTGCCAGCAGCCGGCCGGCGGGGGCGGGCAATGAGCAGTTCTTC.

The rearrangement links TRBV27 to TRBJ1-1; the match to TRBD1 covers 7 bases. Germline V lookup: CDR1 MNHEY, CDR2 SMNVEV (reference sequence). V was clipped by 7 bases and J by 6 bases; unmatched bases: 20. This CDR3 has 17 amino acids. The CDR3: CASKRGRGITGSPEAFF. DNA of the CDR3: TGTGCCAGCAAGAGGGGCAGGGGGATCACGGGATCTCCTGAAGCTTTCTTT.

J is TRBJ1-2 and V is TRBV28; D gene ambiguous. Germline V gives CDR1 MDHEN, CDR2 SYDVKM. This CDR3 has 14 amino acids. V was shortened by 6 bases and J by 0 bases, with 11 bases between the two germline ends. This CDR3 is CASSLTETNYGYTF. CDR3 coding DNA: TGTGCCAGCAGCCTGACGGAGACTAACTATGGCTACACCTTC.

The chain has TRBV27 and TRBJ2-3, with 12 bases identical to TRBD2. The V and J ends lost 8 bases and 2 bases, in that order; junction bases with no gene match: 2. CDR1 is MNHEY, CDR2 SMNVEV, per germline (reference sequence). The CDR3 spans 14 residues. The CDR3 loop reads CASRTSGTTDTQYF. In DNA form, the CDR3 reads TGTGCCAGCCGGACTAGCGGGACCACAGATACGCAGTATTTT.